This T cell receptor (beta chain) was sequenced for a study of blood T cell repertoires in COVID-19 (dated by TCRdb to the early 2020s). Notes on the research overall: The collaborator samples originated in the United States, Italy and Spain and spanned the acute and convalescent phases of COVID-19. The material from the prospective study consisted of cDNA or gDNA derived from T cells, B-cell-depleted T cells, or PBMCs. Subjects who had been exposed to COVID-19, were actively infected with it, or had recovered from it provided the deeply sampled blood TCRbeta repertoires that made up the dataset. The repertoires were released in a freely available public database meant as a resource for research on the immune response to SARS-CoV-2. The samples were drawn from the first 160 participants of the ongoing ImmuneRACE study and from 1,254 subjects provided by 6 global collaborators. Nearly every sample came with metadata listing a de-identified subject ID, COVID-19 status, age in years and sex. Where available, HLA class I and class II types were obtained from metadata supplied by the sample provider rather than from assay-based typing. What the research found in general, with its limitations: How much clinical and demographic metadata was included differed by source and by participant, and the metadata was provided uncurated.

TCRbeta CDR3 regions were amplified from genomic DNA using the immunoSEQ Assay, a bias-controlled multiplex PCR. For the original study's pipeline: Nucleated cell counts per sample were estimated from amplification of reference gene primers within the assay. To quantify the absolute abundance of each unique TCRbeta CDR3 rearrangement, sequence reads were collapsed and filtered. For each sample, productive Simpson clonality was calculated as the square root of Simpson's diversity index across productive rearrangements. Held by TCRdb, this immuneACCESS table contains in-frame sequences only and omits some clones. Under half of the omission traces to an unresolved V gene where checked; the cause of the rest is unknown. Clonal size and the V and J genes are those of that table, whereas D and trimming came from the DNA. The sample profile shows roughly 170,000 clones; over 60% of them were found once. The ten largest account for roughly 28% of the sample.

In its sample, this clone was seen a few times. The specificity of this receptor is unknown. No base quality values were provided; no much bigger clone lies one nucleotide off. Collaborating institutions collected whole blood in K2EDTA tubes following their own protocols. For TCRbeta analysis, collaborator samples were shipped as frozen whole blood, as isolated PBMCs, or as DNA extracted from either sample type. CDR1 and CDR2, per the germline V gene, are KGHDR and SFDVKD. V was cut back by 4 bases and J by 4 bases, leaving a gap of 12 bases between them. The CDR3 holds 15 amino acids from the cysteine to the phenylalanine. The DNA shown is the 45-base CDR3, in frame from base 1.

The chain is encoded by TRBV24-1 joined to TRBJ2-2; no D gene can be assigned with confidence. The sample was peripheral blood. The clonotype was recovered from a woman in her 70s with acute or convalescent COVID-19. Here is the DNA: TGTGCCACCAGTGACTCTTTCTCAGTCACCGGGGAGCTGTTTTTT. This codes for CATSDSFSVTGELFF.